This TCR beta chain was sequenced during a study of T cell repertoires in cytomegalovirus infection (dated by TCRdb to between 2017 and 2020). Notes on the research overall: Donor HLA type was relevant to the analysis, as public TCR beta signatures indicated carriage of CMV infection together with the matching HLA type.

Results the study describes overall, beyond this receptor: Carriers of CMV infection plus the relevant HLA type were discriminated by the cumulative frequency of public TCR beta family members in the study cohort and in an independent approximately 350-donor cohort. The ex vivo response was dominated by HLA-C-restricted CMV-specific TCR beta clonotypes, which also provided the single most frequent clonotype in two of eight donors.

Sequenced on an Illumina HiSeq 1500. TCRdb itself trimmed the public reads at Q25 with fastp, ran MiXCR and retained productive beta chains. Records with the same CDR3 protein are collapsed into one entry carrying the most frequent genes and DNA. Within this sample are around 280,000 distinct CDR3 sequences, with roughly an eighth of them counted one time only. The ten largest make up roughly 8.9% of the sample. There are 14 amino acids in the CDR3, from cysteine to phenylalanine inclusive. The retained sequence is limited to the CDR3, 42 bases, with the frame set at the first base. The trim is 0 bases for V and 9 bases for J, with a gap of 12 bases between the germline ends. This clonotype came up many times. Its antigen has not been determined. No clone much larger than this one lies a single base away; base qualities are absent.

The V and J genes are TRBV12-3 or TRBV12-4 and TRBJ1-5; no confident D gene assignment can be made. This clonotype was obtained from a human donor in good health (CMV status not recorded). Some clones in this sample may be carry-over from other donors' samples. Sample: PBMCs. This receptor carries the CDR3 CASSLAGTLRPQHF. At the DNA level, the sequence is TGTGCCAGCAGTTTAGCGGGTACTCTCAGGCCCCAGCATTTT.